This T cell receptor (beta chain) was sequenced for a study of response to subunit inactivated influenza vaccine. Overall study results and limits: Each seasonal influenza vaccination, the authors suggested, recruits few new T cells.

TCRdb recomputed calls from the RT-PCR reads with MiXCR, one row per CDR3 protein. The table records under 850,000 distinct CDR3 sequences, under 20% of them present only once. The V end was cut by 0 bases, the J end by 0 bases, with 9 bases between. The CDR3 has 15 amino acids. Germline V gene lookup returns CDR1 SGHAT and CDR2 FQNNGV. A note on this clonotype: What it binds is not known.

This sample comprised PBMCs from blood, obtained 5 days after vaccination. This sequence was found in a man aged 50 to 59 who received an inactivated influenza vaccine. The gene calls are TRBV11-2 and TRBJ2-7; a possible D gene is TRBD1 (6 bases). The CDR3 region has the DNA TGTGCCAGCAGCTTAGATGGGACATTCTCCTACGAGCAGTACTTC. It codes for CASSLDGTFSYEQYF. The variable domain in full, with the rest retrieved from reference TRBV11-2 and TRBJ2-7, is EAGVAQSPRYKIIEKRQSVAFWCNPISGHATLYWYQQILGQGPKLLIQFQNNGVVDDSQLPKDRFSAERLKGVDSTLKIQPAKLEDSAVYLCASSLDGTFSYEQYFGPGTRLTVT.